The entry below gives a single T cell receptor beta chain sequence along with its context. Its antigen remains unidentified. The data were taken from a study of early T cells in non-severe SARS-CoV-2 infection. Per the germline V gene, CDR1 is MNHEY and CDR2 is SVGAGI. Trimming took off 9 bases at V and 3 bases at J, with 15 bases between the two ends. The CDR3 spans 14 residues. Individual cDNA molecules carried attached unique molecular identifiers. TCRdb redid the calling of the 5' RACE reads with MiXCR, one entry per CDR3 protein. The data show 90,000 to 120,000 distinct CDR3 sequences, 11% seen once. Whole-study findings and limits: Reliance on VDJdb matching favored anti-spike CD8 responses; private and CD4 specificities were missed.

The rearrangement joins TRBV6-5 to TRBJ2-1; no clear D. The sequencing input was whole blood. The TCR comes from an adult who was a healthcare worker with PCR-confirmed SARS-CoV-2 infection or an uninfected control (not recorded which). In DNA, the CDR3 is TGTGCCAGTCGAACTGGCGGTCTCTACAATGAGCAGTTCTTC. It translates to CASRTGGLYNEQFF.